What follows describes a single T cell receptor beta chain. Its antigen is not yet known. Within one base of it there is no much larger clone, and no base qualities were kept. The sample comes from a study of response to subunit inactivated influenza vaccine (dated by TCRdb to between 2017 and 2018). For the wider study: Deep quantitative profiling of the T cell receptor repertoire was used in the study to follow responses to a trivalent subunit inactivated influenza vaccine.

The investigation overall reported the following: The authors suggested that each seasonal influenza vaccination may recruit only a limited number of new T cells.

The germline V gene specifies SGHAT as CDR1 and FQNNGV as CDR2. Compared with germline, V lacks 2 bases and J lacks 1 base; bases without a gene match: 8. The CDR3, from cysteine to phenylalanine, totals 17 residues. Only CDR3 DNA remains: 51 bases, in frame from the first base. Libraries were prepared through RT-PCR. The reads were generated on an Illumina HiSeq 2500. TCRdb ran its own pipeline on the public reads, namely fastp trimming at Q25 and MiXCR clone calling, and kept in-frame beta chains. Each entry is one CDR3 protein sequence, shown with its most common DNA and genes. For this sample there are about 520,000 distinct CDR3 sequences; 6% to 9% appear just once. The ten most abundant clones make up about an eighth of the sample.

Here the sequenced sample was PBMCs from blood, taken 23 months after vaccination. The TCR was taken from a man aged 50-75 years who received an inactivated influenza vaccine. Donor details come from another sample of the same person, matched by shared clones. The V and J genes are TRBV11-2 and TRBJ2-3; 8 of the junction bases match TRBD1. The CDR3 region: CASSLPTTGGRTDTQYF. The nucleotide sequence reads TGTGCCAGCAGCTTACCCACAACAGGGGGACGCACAGATACGCAGTATTTT.